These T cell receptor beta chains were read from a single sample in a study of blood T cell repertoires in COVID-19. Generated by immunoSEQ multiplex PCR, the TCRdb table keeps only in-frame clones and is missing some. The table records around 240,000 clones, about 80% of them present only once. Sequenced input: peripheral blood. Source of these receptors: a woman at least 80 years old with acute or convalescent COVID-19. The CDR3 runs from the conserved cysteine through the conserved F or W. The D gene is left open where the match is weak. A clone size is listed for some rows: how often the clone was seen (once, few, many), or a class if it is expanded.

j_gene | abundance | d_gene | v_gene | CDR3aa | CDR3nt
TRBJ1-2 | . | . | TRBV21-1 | CASSKARDRNYGYTF | TGTGCCAGCAGCAAAGCGAGGGACAGGAACTATGGCTACACCTTC
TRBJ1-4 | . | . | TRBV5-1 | CASSFDYEKEKLFF | TGCGCCAGCAGCTTTGATTATGAGAAGGAAAAACTGTTTTTT
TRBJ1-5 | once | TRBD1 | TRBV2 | CASSDTGDGANQPQHF | TGTGCCAGCAGTGATACAGGGGATGGGGCAAATCAGCCCCAGCATTTT
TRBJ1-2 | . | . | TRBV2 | CASRQDYGYTF | TGTGCCAGCAGACAGGACTATGGCTACACCTTC
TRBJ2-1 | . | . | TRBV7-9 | CASSFVPLSLNEQFF | TGTGCCAGCAGCTTCGTCCCCCTGTCCCTCAATGAGCAGTTCTTC
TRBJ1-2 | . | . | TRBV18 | CASSPPGGAGFYGYTF | TGTGCCAGCTCACCACCGGGTGGGGCTGGTTTCTATGGCTACACCTTC
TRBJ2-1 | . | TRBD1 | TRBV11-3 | CASSSAGGQYNEQFF | TGTGCCAGCAGCTCGGCAGGGGGACAGTACAATGAGCAGTTCTTC
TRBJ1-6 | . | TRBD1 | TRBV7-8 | CASSLDRGPSPLHF | TGTGCCAGCAGCTTAGACAGGGGGCCTTCACCCCTCCACTTT
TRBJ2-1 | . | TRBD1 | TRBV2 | CASSVVTGVNEQFF | TGTGCCAGCAGTGTGGTGACAGGGGTGAATGAGCAGTTCTTC
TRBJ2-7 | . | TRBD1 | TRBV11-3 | CASSLDTPTGGPLEQYF | TGTGCCAGCAGCTTAGATACCCCGACAGGGGGACCATTGGAGCAGTACTTC
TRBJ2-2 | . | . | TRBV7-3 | CASSLHSNTGELFF | TGTGCCAGCAGCTTACACTCGAACACCGGGGAGCTGTTTTTT
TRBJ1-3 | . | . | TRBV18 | CASSPSAMVGSGRNTIYF | TGTGCCAGCTCACCATCAGCTATGGTGGGGTCGGGGAGAAACACCATATATTTT
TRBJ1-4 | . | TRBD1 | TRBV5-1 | CASSPTGTGGEKLFF | TGCGCCAGCAGCCCTACCGGGACAGGAGGGGAAAAACTGTTTTTT
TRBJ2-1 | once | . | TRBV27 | CASSKSAGQSYNEQFF | TGTGCCAGCAGTAAAAGCGCCGGACAGTCCTACAATGAGCAGTTCTTC
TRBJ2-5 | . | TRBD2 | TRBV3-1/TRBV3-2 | CASIPQWSSGGPRETQYF | TGTGCCAGCATTCCCCAATGGTCTAGCGGGGGGCCGCGGGAGACCCAGTACTTC
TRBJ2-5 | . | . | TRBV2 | CASNRGKETQYF | TGTGCCAGCAATCGGGGTAAAGAGACCCAGTACTTC
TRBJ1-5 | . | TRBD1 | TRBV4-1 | CASSPGQSTNNQPQHF | TGCGCCAGCAGCCCGGGACAGAGTACAAACAATCAGCCCCAGCATTTT
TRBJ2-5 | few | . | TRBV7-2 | CASSLVGQGGETQYF | TGTGCCAGCAGCTTAGTTGGGCAGGGGGGAGAGACCCAGTACTTC
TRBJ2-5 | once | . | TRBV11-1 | CASSLGPTGLETQYF | TGTGCCAGCAGTTTGGGGCCCACAGGGCTCGAGACCCAGTACTTC
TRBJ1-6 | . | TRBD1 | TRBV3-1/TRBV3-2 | CASSPRGGLSPLHF | TGTGCCAGCAGCCCGAGAGGGGGCTTATCCCCCCTCCACTTT
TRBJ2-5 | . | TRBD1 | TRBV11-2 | CASSSGTGQETQYF | TGTGCCAGCAGCTCCGGGACAGGCCAGGAGACCCAGTACTTC
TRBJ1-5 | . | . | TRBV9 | CASSVDGGAGQPQHF | TGTGCCAGCAGCGTGGACGGGGGTGCGGGTCAGCCCCAGCATTTT
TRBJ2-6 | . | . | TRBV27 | CASKVQGAGANVLTF | TGTGCCAGCAAGGTACAGGGAGCTGGGGCCAACGTCCTGACTTTC
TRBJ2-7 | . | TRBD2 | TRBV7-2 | CASSRLAGGLYEQYF | TGTGCCAGCAGCCGGCTAGCGGGGGGGCTCTACGAGCAGTACTTC
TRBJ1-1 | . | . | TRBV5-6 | CASSFNPSTEAFF | TGTGCCAGCAGCTTCAATCCCAGCACTGAAGCTTTCTTT
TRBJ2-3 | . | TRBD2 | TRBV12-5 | CASGLDRGLASSTDTQYF | TGTGCTAGTGGGCTGGACCGCGGACTAGCGTCTAGCACAGATACGCAGTATTTT
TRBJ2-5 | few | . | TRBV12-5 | CASGLTGDFQETQYF | TGTGCTAGTGGTTTAACAGGGGACTTTCAAGAGACCCAGTACTTC
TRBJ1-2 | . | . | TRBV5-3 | CARSIGQTF | TGTGCCAGAAGCATAGGACAGACCTTC
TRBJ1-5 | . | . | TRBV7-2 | CASSLESRDSNQPQHF | TGTGCCAGCAGCTTAGAGTCCAGGGATAGCAATCAGCCCCAGCATTTT
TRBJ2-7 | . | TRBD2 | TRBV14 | CASSQQKLAGMDYEQYF | TGTGCCAGCAGCCAACAGAAGCTAGCGGGGATGGACTACGAGCAGTACTTC
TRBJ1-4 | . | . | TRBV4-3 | CASSLERSGFNEKLFF | TGCGCCAGCAGCCTAGAGCGGTCAGGGTTTAATGAAAAACTGTTTTTT
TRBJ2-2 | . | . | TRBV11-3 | CASSRGQGGHGELFF | TGTGCCAGCAGCCGTGGCCAAGGCGGCCACGGGGAGCTGTTTTTT
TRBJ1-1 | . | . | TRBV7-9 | CASAAGPNTEAFF | TGTGCCAGCGCCGCGGGCCCGAACACTGAAGCTTTCTTT
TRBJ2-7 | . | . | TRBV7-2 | CASSATRGEQYF | TGTGCCAGCAGCGCGACCAGGGGCGAGCAGTACTTC
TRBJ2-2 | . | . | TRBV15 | CATSRDTTGELFF | TGTGCCACCAGCAGAGACACTACCGGGGAGCTGTTTTTT
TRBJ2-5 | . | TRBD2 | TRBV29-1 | CSVGEGGVAGTQYF | TGCAGCGTTGGGGAAGGAGGAGTAGCGGGAACCCAGTACTTC